A selection of T cell receptor beta chains follows, all from one sample in a study of blood T cell repertoires in COVID-19. Data came from immunoSEQ multiplex PCR; TCRdb stores just in-frame clones and leaves some out. The profile shows under 150,000 clones, about 88% of them singletons. The sequenced material came from peripheral blood. Receptors originate from a woman aged 70-85 years who had recovered from COVID-19. Each CDR3 is given with its conserved first and last residue. The D gene is left open where the match is weak. Clone size is stated in some rows and not others, as once, few, many or a class when expanded.

cdr3_aa | cdr3_nt | v_call | d_call | j_call | clone_size
CASSFSGRAKFF | TGTGCCAGCAGCTTTAGCGGGAGGGCTAAGTTCTTC | TRBV7-2 | TRBD2 | TRBJ2-1 | -
CASSIVSGWAQPQHF | TGTGCCAGTAGTATAGTTTCAGGGTGGGCTCAGCCCCAGCATTTT | TRBV19 | - | TRBJ1-5 | -
CASSWAGPIIEGTQYF | TGCGCCAGCAGCTGGGCGGGCCCCATTATAGAGGGGACCCAGTACTTC | TRBV5-1 | - | TRBJ2-5 | once
CASSLSGRGLDQPQHF | TGTGCCAGCAGTTTATCAGGCAGGGGGCTGGATCAGCCCCAGCATTTT | TRBV28 | TRBD1 | TRBJ1-5 | -
CASSLTSDGTDTQYF | TGTGCCAGCAGCCTGACTAGCGACGGCACAGATACGCAGTATTTT | TRBV3-1/TRBV3-2 | TRBD2 | TRBJ2-3 | -
CASSFGQSYEQYF | TGTGCCAGTAGTTTTGGGCAGTCCTACGAGCAGTACTTC | TRBV19 | - | TRBJ2-7 | once
CASSLGQVRPQHF | TGTGCCAGCAGCTTAGGTCAGGTCCGGCCCCAGCATTTT | TRBV7-2 | - | TRBJ1-5 | -
CASSPPGRSTGELFF | TGTGCCAGCTCACCCCCAGGGAGGTCCACCGGGGAGCTGTTTTTT | TRBV18 | - | TRBJ2-2 | -
CASSELAGGFTDTQYF | TGTGCCAGCAGCGAACTAGCGGGGGGGTTCACAGATACGCAGTATTTT | TRBV14 | TRBD2 | TRBJ2-3 | -
CASTPGGVGTQYF | TGTGCCAGCACCCCCGGGGGAGTGGGGACCCAGTACTTC | TRBV12-3/TRBV12-4 | - | TRBJ2-5 | -
CATSDRTSGRINEQFF | TGTGCCACCAGTGACCGGACTAGCGGCCGGATCAATGAGCAGTTCTTC | TRBV24-1 | TRBD2 | TRBJ2-1 | -
CASSQEGGRSYEQYF | TGCGCCAGCAGCCAAGAGGGCGGGCGCTCCTACGAGCAGTACTTC | TRBV4-3 | - | TRBJ2-7 | once
CASSQDSLRTEAFF | TGCGCCAGCAGCCAAGATTCGTTGAGGACTGAAGCTTTCTTT | TRBV4-3 | - | TRBJ1-1 | -
CASSLGGSGGPDTQYF | TGTGCCAGCAGCTTAGGGGGTAGCGGAGGGCCAGATACGCAGTATTTT | TRBV11-3 | - | TRBJ2-3 | once